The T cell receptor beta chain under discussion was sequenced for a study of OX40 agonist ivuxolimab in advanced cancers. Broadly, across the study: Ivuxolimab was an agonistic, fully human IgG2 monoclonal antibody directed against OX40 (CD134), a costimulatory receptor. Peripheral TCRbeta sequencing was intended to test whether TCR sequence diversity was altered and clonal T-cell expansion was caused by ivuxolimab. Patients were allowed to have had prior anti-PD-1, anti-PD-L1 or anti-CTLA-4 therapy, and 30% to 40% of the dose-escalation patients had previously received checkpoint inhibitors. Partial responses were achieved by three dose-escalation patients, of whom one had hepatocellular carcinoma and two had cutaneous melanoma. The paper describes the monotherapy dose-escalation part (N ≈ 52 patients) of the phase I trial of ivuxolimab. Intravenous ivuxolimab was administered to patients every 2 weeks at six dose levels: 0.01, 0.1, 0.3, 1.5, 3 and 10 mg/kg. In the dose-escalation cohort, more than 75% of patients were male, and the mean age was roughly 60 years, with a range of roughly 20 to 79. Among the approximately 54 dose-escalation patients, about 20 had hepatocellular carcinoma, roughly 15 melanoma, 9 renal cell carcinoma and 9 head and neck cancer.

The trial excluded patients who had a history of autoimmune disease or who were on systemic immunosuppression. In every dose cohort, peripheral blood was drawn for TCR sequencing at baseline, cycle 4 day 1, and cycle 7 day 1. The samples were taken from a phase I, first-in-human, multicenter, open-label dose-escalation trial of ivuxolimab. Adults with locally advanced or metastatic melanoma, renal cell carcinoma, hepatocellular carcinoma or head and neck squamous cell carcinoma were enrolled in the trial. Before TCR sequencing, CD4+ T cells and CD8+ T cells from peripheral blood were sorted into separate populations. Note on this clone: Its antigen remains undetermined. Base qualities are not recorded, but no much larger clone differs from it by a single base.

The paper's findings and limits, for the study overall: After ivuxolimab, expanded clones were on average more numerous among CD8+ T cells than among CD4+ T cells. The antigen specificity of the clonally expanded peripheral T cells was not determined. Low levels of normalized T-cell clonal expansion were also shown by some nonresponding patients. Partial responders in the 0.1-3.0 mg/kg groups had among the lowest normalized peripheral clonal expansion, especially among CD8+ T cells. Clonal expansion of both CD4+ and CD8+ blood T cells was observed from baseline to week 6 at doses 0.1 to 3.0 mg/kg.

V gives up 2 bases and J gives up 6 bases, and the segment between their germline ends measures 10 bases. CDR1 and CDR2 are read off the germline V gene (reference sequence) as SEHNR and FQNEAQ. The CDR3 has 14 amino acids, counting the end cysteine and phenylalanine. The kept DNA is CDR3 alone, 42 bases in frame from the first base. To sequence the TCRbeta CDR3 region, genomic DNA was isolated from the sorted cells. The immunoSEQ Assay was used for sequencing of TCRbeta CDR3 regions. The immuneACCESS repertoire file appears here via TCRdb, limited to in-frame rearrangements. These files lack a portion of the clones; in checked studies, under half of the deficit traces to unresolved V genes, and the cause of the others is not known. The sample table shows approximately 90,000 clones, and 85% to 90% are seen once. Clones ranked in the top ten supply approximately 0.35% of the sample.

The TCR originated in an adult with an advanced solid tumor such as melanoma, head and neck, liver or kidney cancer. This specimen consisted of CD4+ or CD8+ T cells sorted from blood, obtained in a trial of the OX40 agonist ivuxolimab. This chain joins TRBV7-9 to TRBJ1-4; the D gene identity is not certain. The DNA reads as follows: TGTGCCAGCAGCTTAATTTCGGGAGATGAAAAACTGTTTTTT. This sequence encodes CASSLISGDEKLFF.